The 14 T cell receptor beta chains given below trace back to one sample, sequenced in a study of T cells in Graves' hyperthyroidism and ophthalmopathy. The CDR3 regions of TCR beta were amplified from RNA transcripts. The study used the HTBI primer set for a first-round RT-PCR of the TCR CDR3. TCRdb ran MiXCR on the multiplex PCR reads and lists one entry per CDR3 protein. The sample carries some 530,000 distinct CDR3 sequences, 20% to 25% recorded once. The sequenced material came from blood. These receptors were taken from a woman in her 70s with Graves' ophthalmopathy.

Comments on this clonotype: A read error is possible here, since a much larger clone lies one base away. The chain employs TRBV2 and TRBJ2-2, with unresolved D. This CDR3 spans 14 amino acids. V lost 4 bases and J 4 bases, leaving 10 bases between the germline ends. Germline values: CDR1 SNHLY, CDR2 FYNNEI. The DNA for the CDR3 is TGTGCCAGCAGTGCCGGAGTGAGCACCGGGGAGCTGTTTTTT. It translates to CASSAGVSTGELFF.

This clonotype has at least ten counts. The rearrangement uses TRBV27 and TRBJ1-5; the D is unclear. CDR1 is MNHEY and CDR2 is SMNVEV in the germline V gene (reference sequence). The CDR3 totals 14 residues. Trimming cost V 4 bases and J 9 bases, with 16 bases left between them. The CDR3: CASSSDTAGRPQHF. CDR3 bases: TGTGCCAGCAGTTCCGACACTGCCGGGCGGCCCCAGCATTTT.

The chain links TRBV19 to TRBJ1-5; perhaps TRBD1 as D (5 bases). V dropped 3 bases and J dropped 5 bases, with 14 bases sitting between them. The CDR3 contains 15 residues. Germline CDR1 LNHDA, CDR2 SQIVND (reference sequence). CDR3 sequence reads: CASSITGPNDQPQHF. CDR3 nucleotide sequence: TGTGCCAGTAGTATCACAGGACCTAATGATCAGCCCCAGCATTTT.

This chain joins TRBV10-2 and TRBJ2-7; tentative D call: TRBD1 (6 bases). This CDR3 region has 13 residues. The V end was cut by 4 bases, the J end by 5 bases, with 12 bases between. The germline CDR1 and CDR2 sequences are WSHSY and SAAADI. The CDR3 nucleotides are TGCGCCAGCAGTGCAGGGGCTTTCAACGAGCAGTACTTC. Translated, it gives CASSAGAFNEQYF.

J is TRBJ1-5 and V is TRBV6-2 or TRBV6-3, with D possibly being TRBD1 (5 bases). The CDR3 spans 14 residues. From germline, CDR1 is MNHEY and CDR2 SVGEGT. V was shortened by 5 bases and J by 7 bases, with 15 bases between the two germline ends. The CDR3 nucleotides read TGTGCCAGCAGTCCCATTGGGGCAATCCAGCCCCAGCATTTT. Its protein is CASSPIGAIQPQHF.

V gene TRBV28 combines with J gene TRBJ2-1, with 9 bases matching TRBD1. Germline CDR1 reads MDHEN; CDR2 reads SYDVKM. There are 16 residues in the CDR3. V trimming: 6 bases; J trimming: 6 bases; junction bases outside the gene matches: 12. CDR3 protein: CASSPRTGQGFNEQFF. The CDR3 DNA reads TGTGCCAGCAGCCCGAGGACGGGACAGGGATTCAATGAGCAGTTCTTC.

This clonotype came up a few times. This chain connects TRBV12-3 or TRBV12-4 to TRBJ2-7; D not certain. V lost 6 bases and J lost 6, with 18 bases in between. The CDR3 runs to 14 residues. The CDR3 DNA is TGTGCCAGCAGAGACCATTACAAGAATTCCGAGCAGTACTTC. It specifies CASRDHYKNSEQYF.

CDR3 in DNA: TGTGCCAGCAGCCAGGCGGGTAATTCCAATCAGCCCCAGCATTTT. It codes for CASSQAGNSNQPQHF. This rearrangement joins TRBV27 to TRBJ1-5; no definite D call. Germline V CDR1 and CDR2: MNHEY, SMNVEV (reference sequence). This CDR3 is 15 amino acids long. Trimming left V 6 bases short and J 3 bases short, with 15 bases between.

The rearrangement uses TRBV20-1 and TRBJ2-1; D is tentatively TRBD1 or TRBD2 (5 bases each). Germline V gives CDR1 DFQATT, CDR2 SNEGSKA (reference sequence). Trimming cost V 0 bases and J 1 base, with 10 bases left between them. CDR3 size: 15 residues. CDR3 DNA sequence: TGCAGTGCTAGAGAGGGGGAGAGTTCCTACAATGAGCAGTTCTTC. Translating gives CSAREGESSYNEQFF.

This clonotype has ten or more counts. This chain uses TRBV5-1 with TRBJ2-3; no definite D call. The CDR3 loop spans 13 amino acids. In germline, CDR1 is SGHRS, CDR2 YFSETQ. V was trimmed by 1 base and J by 4 bases, leaving 7 bases between them. For the CDR3, the DNA is TGCGCCAGCAGCTTGTCCCCGGCAGATACGCAGTATTTT. This gives the protein CASSLSPADTQYF.

This clonotype was seen ten or more times. The J gene is TRBJ2-7, the V gene TRBV10-3; D remains unclear. Germline lookup yields CDR1 ENHRY and CDR2 SYGVKD. V dropped 3 bases and J dropped 3 bases, with 9 bases sitting between them. The CDR3 sequence is 13 residues long. The chain's CDR3 is CAISDTRLYEQYF. Written as DNA, the CDR3 is TGTGCCATCAGTGACACGAGACTCTACGAGCAGTACTTC.

This clonotype was seen ten or more times. This chain uses TRBV28 with TRBJ1-1, with no clear D. The CDR3 length is 15 residues. Germline-derived CDR1 and CDR2 are MDHEN and SYDVKM. V lost 6 bases and J 5 bases, leaving 19 bases between the germline ends. DNA of the CDR3: TGTGCCAGCAGCCATCTTTATATGGGCGGGACTGAAGCTTTCTTT. Its protein is CASSHLYMGGTEAFF.

This clonotype was seen a handful of times. The chain uses TRBV7-2 and TRBJ2-1; 7 bases map to TRBD2. This CDR3 spans 16 amino acids. CDR1 and CDR2 (germline): SGHTA, FQGNSA. The junction had 4 bases not matched to a gene; V was cut back by 2 bases and J by 0 bases. As DNA, the CDR3 is TGTGCCAGCAGCTTAACTAGCGCCAGCTCCTACAATGAGCAGTTCTTC. This gives the protein CASSLTSASSYNEQFF.

This clonotype was counted between two and nine times. The chain employs TRBV6-5 and TRBJ1-6; D is possibly TRBD1 (5 bases). Trimming stripped 0 bases from V and 10 bases from J, with 13 bases between. The germline gives CDR1 MNHEY, CDR2 SVGAGI. The CDR3 totals 15 residues. The DNA of the CDR3 is TGTGCCAGCAGTTACTCGCCAGGGAGAGAATCACCCCTCCACTTT. Encoded protein: CASSYSPGRESPLHF.